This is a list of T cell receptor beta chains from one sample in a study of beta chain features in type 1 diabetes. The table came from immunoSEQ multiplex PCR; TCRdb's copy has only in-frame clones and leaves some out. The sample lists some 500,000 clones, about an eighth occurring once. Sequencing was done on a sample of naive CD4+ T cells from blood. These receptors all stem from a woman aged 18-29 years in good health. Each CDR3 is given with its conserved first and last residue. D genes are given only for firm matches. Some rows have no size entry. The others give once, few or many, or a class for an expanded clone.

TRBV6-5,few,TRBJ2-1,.,CASSRVIGYNEQFF,TGTGCCAGCAGTCGAGTAATAGGTTACAATGAGCAGTTCTTC
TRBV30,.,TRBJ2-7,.,CAGGRVDEQYF,TGTGCAGGGGGGCGAGTAGACGAGCAGTACTTC
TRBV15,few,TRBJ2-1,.,CATSPIVSYNEQFF,TGTGCCACCAGTCCGATCGTCTCCTACAATGAGCAGTTCTTC
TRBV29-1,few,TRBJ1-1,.,CSPVEAFF,TGCAGCCCCGTTGAAGCTTTCTTT
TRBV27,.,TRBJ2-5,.,CASSLTTETQYF,TGTGCCAGCAGTTTAACTACGGAGACCCAGTACTTC
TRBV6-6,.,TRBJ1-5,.,CASSYAGGNQPQHF,TGTGCCAGCAGTTACGCAGGGGGCAATCAGCCCCAGCATTTT
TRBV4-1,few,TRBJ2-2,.,CASSLTGNTGELFF,TGCGCCAGCAGCCTTACAGGGAACACCGGGGAGCTGTTTTTT
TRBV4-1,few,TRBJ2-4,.,CASSLALAKNIQYF,TGCGCCAGCAGCCTTGCATTAGCCAAAAACATTCAGTACTTC
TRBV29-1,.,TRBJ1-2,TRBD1,CSVEGTDRGLYGYTF,TGCAGCGTTGAAGGTACTGACAGGGGGCTCTATGGCTACACCTTC
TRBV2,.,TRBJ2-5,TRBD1,CASRSGQQETQYF,TGTGCCAGCAGATCGGGACAGCAAGAGACCCAGTACTTC
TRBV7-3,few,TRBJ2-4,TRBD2,CASSLGRTGGLDIQYF,TGTGCCAGCAGCTTAGGGAGGACGGGAGGTCTTGACATTCAGTACTTC
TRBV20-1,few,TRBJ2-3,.,CSARDEYTQYF,TGCAGTGCTAGAGACGAATATACGCAGTATTTT
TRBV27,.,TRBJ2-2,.,CASSLGFPRQANTGELFF,TGTGCCAGCAGTTTAGGGTTCCCTCGACAGGCGAACACCGGGGAGCTGTTTTTT
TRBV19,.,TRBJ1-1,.,CASSTQGYKNTEAFF,TGTGCCAGTAGTACCCAAGGGTACAAGAACACTGAAGCTTTCTTT
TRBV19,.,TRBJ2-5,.,CASSRWETQYF,TGTGCCAGTAGTAGGTGGGAGACCCAGTACTTC
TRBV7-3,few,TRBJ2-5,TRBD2,CASSSNRTSGSQETQYF,TGTGCCAGCAGCTCCAACAGGACTAGCGGGAGCCAAGAGACCCAGTACTTC
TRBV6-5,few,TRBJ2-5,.,CASSYSATRQETQYF,TGTGCCAGCAGTTACTCTGCGACTAGGCAAGAGACCCAGTACTTC
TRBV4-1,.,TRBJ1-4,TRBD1,CASSQDPRGSEKLFF,TGCGCCAGCAGCCAAGACCCCAGGGGGAGTGAAAAACTGTTTTTT
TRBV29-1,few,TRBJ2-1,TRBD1,CSATPGQGLKNEQFF,TGCAGCGCTACTCCGGGACAGGGATTGAAAAATGAGCAGTTCTTC
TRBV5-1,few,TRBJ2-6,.,CASGPLSGANVLTF,TGCGCCAGCGGGCCCCTCTCTGGGGCCAACGTCCTGACTTTC
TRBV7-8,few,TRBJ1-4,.,CASRHRESANEKLFF,TGTGCCAGCAGGCACCGGGAGAGCGCTAATGAAAAACTGTTTTTT
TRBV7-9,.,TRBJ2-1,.,CASSFWGGNEQFF,TGTGCCAGCAGCTTTTGGGGTGGGAATGAGCAGTTCTTC
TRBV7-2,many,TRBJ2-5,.,CASSLVETQYF,TGTGCCAGCAGCTTAGTAGAGACCCAGTACTTC
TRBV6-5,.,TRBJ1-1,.,CASSYTSGDTEAFF,TGTGCCAGCAGTTACACGTCAGGGGACACTGAAGCTTTCTTT
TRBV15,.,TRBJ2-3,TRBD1,CATSGRDRVLADTQYF,TGTGCCACCAGCGGACGGGACAGGGTTTTGGCAGATACGCAGTATTTT
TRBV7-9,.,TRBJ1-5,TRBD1,CASSLGQLSNQPQHF,TGTGCCAGCAGCTTGGGACAGCTTAGCAATCAGCCCCAGCATTTT
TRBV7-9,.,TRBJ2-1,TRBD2,CASSERGLDYNEQFF,TGTGCCAGCAGCGAACGAGGACTAGACTACAATGAGCAGTTCTTC
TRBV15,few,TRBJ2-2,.,CATSSRVMSGELFF,TGTGCCACCAGCAGCAGGGTGATGAGCGGGGAGCTGTTTTTT
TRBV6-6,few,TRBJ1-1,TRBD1,CASSYGPPQGGSEAFF,TGTGCCAGCAGTTATGGCCCTCCCCAGGGGGGTTCTGAAGCTTTCTTT
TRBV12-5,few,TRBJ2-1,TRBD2,CATKRDPFNEQFF,TGTGCTACCAAGCGGGACCCTTTCAATGAGCAGTTCTTC
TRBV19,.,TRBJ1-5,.,CASIRQLNSNQPQHF,TGTGCCAGTATCCGACAGCTCAATAGCAATCAGCCCCAGCATTTT
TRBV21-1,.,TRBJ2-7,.,CASSILERSSYEQYF,TGTGCCAGCAGCATTCTAGAAAGGAGCTCCTACGAGCAGTACTTC
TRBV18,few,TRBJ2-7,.,CASSPSSRRTYEQYF,TGTGCCAGCTCACCATCAAGCCGGCGAACCTACGAGCAGTACTTC
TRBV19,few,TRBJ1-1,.,CATRTVWDTEAFF,TGTGCCACCAGGACAGTGTGGGACACTGAAGCTTTCTTT
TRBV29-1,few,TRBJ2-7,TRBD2,CSVEGLAGVGYEQYF,TGCAGCGTTGAAGGGCTAGCGGGAGTAGGCTACGAGCAGTACTTC
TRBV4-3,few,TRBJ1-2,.,CASSHTRGALVYGYTF,TGCGCCAGCAGCCACACACGTGGGGCCTTGGTATATGGCTACACCTTC
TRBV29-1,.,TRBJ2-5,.,CSVGGSRGRAYQETQYF,TGCAGCGTTGGGGGATCGAGGGGTCGGGCCTACCAAGAGACCCAGTACTTC
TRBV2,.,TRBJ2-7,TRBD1,CASSRGPLREQYF,TGTGCCAGCAGCAGGGGGCCCCTGCGGGAGCAGTACTTC
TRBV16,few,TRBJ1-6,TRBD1,CASSQYLRQGLSPLHF,TGTGCCAGCAGCCAATATTTGAGACAGGGTCTTTCACCCCTCCACTTT
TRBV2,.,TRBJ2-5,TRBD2,CASRPSGNVKTQYF,TGTGCCAGCAGACCTAGCGGGAACGTGAAGACCCAGTACTTC
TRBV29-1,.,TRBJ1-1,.,CSVLSGVLDTEAFF,TGCAGCGTTCTAAGCGGGGTTTTGGACACTGAAGCTTTCTTT